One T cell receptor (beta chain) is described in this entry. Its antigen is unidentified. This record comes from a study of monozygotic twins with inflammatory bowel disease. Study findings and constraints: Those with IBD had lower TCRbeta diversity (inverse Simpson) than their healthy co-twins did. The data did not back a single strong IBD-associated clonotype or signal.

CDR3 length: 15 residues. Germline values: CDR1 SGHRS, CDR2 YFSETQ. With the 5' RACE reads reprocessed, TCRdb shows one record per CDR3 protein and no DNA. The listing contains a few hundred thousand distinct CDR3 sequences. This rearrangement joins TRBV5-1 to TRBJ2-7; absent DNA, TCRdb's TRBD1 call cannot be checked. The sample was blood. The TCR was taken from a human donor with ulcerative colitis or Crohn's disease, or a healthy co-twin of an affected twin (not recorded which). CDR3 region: CASSLEWTGSHEQYF.